This entry concerns a single TCR beta chain. Trimming took 6 bases from V and 12 from J; bases not matched to a gene: 9. This CDR3 is built from 12 residues. From germline, CDR1 is MDHEN and CDR2 SYDVKM. Original processing methods: Amplification from reference gene primers served as the basis for estimated nucleated cell counts. TCRdb's copy holds only in-frame clones and misses some; the assay was immunoSEQ multiplex PCR. V, J and clone size derive from that table, while D and trimming were established from the DNA sequence. The profile covers about 150,000 clones, with over 65% appearing a single time and approximately 5% taken by the ten largest. The sample belongs to a study of blood T cell repertoires in COVID-19. Across the whole study: Spain, Italy and the United States supplied samples that represented acute and convalescent COVID-19. The analysed material was cDNA or gDNA that came from T cells, B-cell-depleted T cells, or PBMCs.

J is TRBJ2-7 and V is TRBV28, with TRBD1 identical over 9 bases. The source material was peripheral blood. The sequence was obtained from a human donor in a cohort sampled during active COVID-19. The CDR3 region is CASRDGTGRWYF. In DNA, the CDR3 is TGTGCCAGCAGGGACGGGACAGGGAGGTGGTACTTC.